The 21 T cell receptor beta chains in this list originate from one sample, sequenced in a study of T cell responses to AZD1222 COVID-19 vaccine. Only in-frame clones appear in the TCRdb table, and some are missing; sequencing was by immunoSEQ multiplex PCR. The sample includes under 150,000 clones, less than 95% seen only once; the top ten take roughly 2.8%. The sequences come from peripheral blood, collected on day 0 of AZD1222 vaccination. Receptors originate from an adult in good health.

The CDR3 sequence: CASSLREYYEQYF. In DNA form, the CDR3 reads TGTGCCAGCAGCTTAAGGGAGTACTACGAGCAGTACTTC. This chain uses TRBV7-2 with TRBJ2-7, with D maybe TRBD2 (5 bases). The CDR3 extends over 13 amino acids. V was trimmed by 2 bases and J by 3 bases, leaving 8 bases between them. CDR1 is SGHTA, CDR2 FQGNSA, per germline.

The chain carries TRBV10-3 and TRBJ2-7; no clear D gene. With 4 bases removed from V and 1 base from J, the gap between germline ends came to 11 bases. CDR1 ENHRY and CDR2 SYGVKD come from the germline V gene. This CDR3 is 14 amino acids long. CDR3 sequence reads: CAISGLSDSYEQYF. The CDR3 DNA reads TGTGCCATCAGTGGGCTGTCTGATTCCTACGAGCAGTACTTC.

This clone was counted a single time. The CDR3 loop reads CASSYGGSNEKLFF. The CDR3 region has the DNA TGCGCCAGCAGCTACGGGGGGTCTAATGAAAAACTGTTTTTT. The chain uses TRBV5-1 and TRBJ1-4; perhaps TRBD1 as D (5 bases). The CDR3 consists of 14 residues. Per germline, CDR1 SGHRS and CDR2 YFSETQ. Deletions cut 3 bases from V and 3 bases from J, with 9 bases between. Complete variable domain (other parts from reference TRBV5-1 and TRBJ1-4): KAGVTQTPRYLIKTRGQQVTLSCSPISGHRSVSWYQQTPGQGLQFLFEYFSETQRNKGNFPGRFSGRQFSNSRSEMNVSTLELGDSALYLCASSYGGSNEKLFFGSGTQLSVL.

V usage is TRBV6-2 or TRBV6-3 and J usage is TRBJ2-7; D may be TRBD1 (5 bases). The CDR3 is made up of 16 amino acids. Trimming shortened V by 0 bases and J by 1 base, and 13 bases separated the two germline ends. Germline V CDR1 and CDR2: MNHEY, SVGEGT. CDR3 DNA: TGTGCCAGCAGTTACTCGTTCAGGGTGCAATCCTACGAGCAGTACTTC. Its translation is CASSYSFRVQSYEQYF.

CDR3 in DNA: TGTGCCAGCAGTCGAGGGACTAGCGGTCAAGAGACCCAGTACTTC. Residues: CASSRGTSGQETQYF. The rearrangement links TRBV9 to TRBJ2-5; 11 bases match TRBD2. The CDR3 is 15 amino acids. Germline CDR1 is SGDLS and CDR2 is YYNGEE. The ends lost 5 bases at V and 2 bases at J; junction bases unmatched: 5. The full variable domain, its missing parts supplied by reference TRBV9 and TRBJ2-5, is DSGVTQTPKHLITATGQRVTLRCSPRSGDLSVYWYQQSLDQGLQFLIQYYNGEERAKGNILERFSAQQFPDLHSELNLSSLELGDSALYFCASSRGTSGQETQYFGPGTRLLVL.

The J gene is TRBJ2-7, the V gene TRBV7-9; TRBD1 matches 9 bases. From germline, CDR1 is SEHNR and CDR2 FQNEAQ (reference sequence). V was pared by 5 bases and J by 1 base, with 9 bases of the junction left unmatched. The CDR3 length is 16 residues. CDR3 in amino acids: CASSGGDRVTSYEQYF. Written as DNA, the CDR3 is TGTGCCAGCAGCGGCGGGGACAGGGTGACATCCTACGAGCAGTACTTC. Drawing the rest from reference TRBV7-9 and TRBJ2-7, the complete variable domain is DTGVSQNPRHKITKRGQNVTFRCDPISEHNRLYWYRQTLGQGPEFLTYFQNEAQLEKSRLLSDRFSAERPKGSFSTLEIQRTEQGDSAMYLCASSGGDRVTSYEQYFGPGTRLTVT.

In this sample, this clone turned up once. The V call is TRBV21-1, the J call TRBJ1-5; the table's D call TRBD1 went unverified against the DNA. TRBV21-1 constitutes a pseudogene. The CDR3 has 16 amino acids. The CDR3 sequence is CASSKAKGYSNQPQHF. CDR3 coding DNA: TGTGCCAGCAGCAAAGCAAAGGGGTATAGCAATCAGCCCCAGCATTTT.

The rearrangement links TRBV18 to TRBJ1-5; TRBD1 is a possible D gene (6 bases). The CDR3 loop spans 14 amino acids. V lost 3 bases and J 4 bases, leaving 10 bases between the germline ends. Looked up from germline, CDR1 is KGHSH and CDR2 is LQKENI. The CDR3 is CASSPGAYNQPQHF. In DNA, the CDR3 is TGTGCCAGCTCACCGGGGGCGTATAATCAGCCCCAGCATTTT. Full variable domain (missing parts from reference TRBV18 and TRBJ1-5): NAGVMQNPRHLVRRRGQEARLRCSPMKGHSHVYWYRQLPEEGLKFMVYLQKENIIDESGMPKERFSAEFPKEGPSILRIQQVVRGDSAAYFCASSPGAYNQPQHFGDGTRLSIL.

The chain combines TRBV19 with TRBJ1-2; TRBD1 might be the D (6 bases). Germline CDR1 reads LNHDA; CDR2 reads SQIVND (reference sequence). The V and J ends lost 6 bases and 4 bases respectively, with 12 bases between them. The CDR3 totals 13 residues. CDR3 bases: TGTGCCAGTAGCCGAGGGGGGAGCTATGGCTACACCTTC. As protein: CASSRGGSYGYTF.

The genes are TRBV28 and TRBJ1-5, with D tentatively TRBD1 (5 bases). The germline V gene has CDR1 MDHEN and CDR2 SYDVKM. CDR3 length equals 16 residues. V was trimmed by 2 bases and J by 0 bases, leaving 11 bases between them. CDR3 loop: CASSLNAGTSNQPQHF. The CDR3 nucleotides are TGTGCCAGCAGTTTAAATGCAGGGACTAGCAATCAGCCCCAGCATTTT.

The V gene is TRBV5-6, the J gene TRBJ2-2; D call uncertain. The germline gives CDR1 SGHDT, CDR2 YYEEEE. The CDR3 totals 15 residues. V lost 4 bases, J lost 4 bases, and 14 bases lay in between. As DNA, the CDR3 is TGTGCCAGCAGCCATACTGATCCTCTCACCGGGGAGCTGTTTTTT. Translating it yields CASSHTDPLTGELFF.

For this clone: The same CDR3 can be traced to other DNA sequences in this sample. The rearrangement links TRBV9 to TRBJ2-1; 11 positions match TRBD2. The CDR3 has 15 residues. CDR1 is SGDLS, CDR2 YYNGEE, per germline. With V trimmed by 3 bases and J by 7 bases, 6 bases remained unmatched. CDR3 region: CASSAGLAGRNEQFF. The CDR3 DNA follows: TGTGCCAGCAGCGCCGGACTAGCGGGCCGTAATGAGCAGTTCTTC.

The chain couples TRBV3-1 (or the pseudogene TRBV3-2) to TRBJ1-6; D perhaps matches TRBD1 (5 bases). Germline CDR1 reads LGHDT; CDR2 reads YNNKEL (reference sequence). The CDR3 consists of 13 residues. The V end was cut by 4 bases, the J end by 16 bases, with 17 bases between. The CDR3 DNA follows: TGTGCCAGCAGCCTTATCGGGACCATAGAGCTCCACTTT. This translates into CASSLIGTIELHF.

The V gene is TRBV7-9, the J gene TRBJ1-1; D call uncertain. The V gene's germline CDR1 is SEHNR and CDR2 FQNEAQ (reference sequence). The CDR3 extends over 13 amino acids. The V gene lost 4 bases and the J gene lost 8 bases, with 14 bases spanning the gap. CDR3 DNA: TGTGCCAGCAGCTCCCCCGGGGATCCCGAAGCTTTCTTT. Its translation: CASSSPGDPEAFF.

This chain's CDR3 is CASSFRASLVDEQFF. In DNA form, the CDR3 reads TGTGCCAGCAGCTTCCGGGCCTCCCTTGTGGATGAGCAGTTCTTC. The chain couples TRBV27 to TRBJ2-1; D uncertain. V was cut by 6 bases and J by 8 bases, with 20 bases left in between. Germline lookup yields CDR1 MNHEY and CDR2 SMNVEV (reference sequence). The CDR3 totals 15 residues.

The V call is TRBV7-9, the J call TRBJ2-1; D perhaps matches TRBD1 (7 bases). The CDR3 is made up of 16 amino acids. V lost 3 bases and J 5 bases, leaving 17 bases between the germline ends. Germline-derived CDR1 and CDR2 are SEHNR and FQNEAQ (reference sequence). CDR3: CASSFSWTGGNNEQFF. The CDR3 region has the DNA TGTGCCAGCAGCTTTAGCTGGACAGGAGGGAACAATGAGCAGTTCTTC.

V is TRBV7-8 and J is TRBJ1-5; D is ambiguous. The CDR3 has 16 residues. The germline gives CDR1 SGHVS, CDR2 FQNEAQ. V lost 1 base, J lost 8 bases, and 18 bases lay in between. CDR3 sequence (DNA): TGTGCCAGCAGCTTAGGCAGGTTTTTGTTCTTGGAGCCCCAGCATTTT. It yields the protein CASSLGRFLFLEPQHF.

The V call is TRBV11-3, the J call TRBJ2-5, with 12 positions matching TRBD2. Trimming removed 4 bases from V and 5 bases from J; junction bases left unmatched: 8. The CDR3 is 16 amino acids. Germline V gives CDR1 SGHNT, CDR2 YENEEA. This CDR3 is CASSSPSGGAVETQYF. The CDR3, as DNA: TGTGCCAGCAGCTCACCTAGCGGGGGGGCCGTCGAGACCCAGTACTTC.

The sample holds one count of this clone. The chain uses TRBV21-1 and TRBJ2-7; the table names TRBD1, a call not compared with the DNA. TRBV21-1 is a pseudogene locus. The CDR3 runs 16 residues. CDR3 amino acids: CASSKDGAELSYEQYF. The CDR3 nucleotides are TGTGCCAGCAGCAAAGATGGGGCGGAACTATCCTACGAGCAGTACTTC.

This chain links TRBV11-2 with TRBJ1-2; 7 bases fit TRBD1. There are 14 residues in the CDR3. The V and J ends lost 6 bases and 3 bases, in that order; junction bases with no gene match: 7. Germline V gene sequence: CDR1 SGHAT, CDR2 FQNNGV. CDR3 coding DNA: TGTGCCAGCAGGAACTTAGGGGGCGACTATGGCTACACCTTC. It is translated as CASRNLGGDYGYTF.

The chain carries TRBV7-9 and TRBJ2-2, with 9 bases identical to TRBD2. V shed 5 bases, J shed 4 bases, and the junction held 5 bases outside the gene matches. Germline assignment: CDR1 SEHNR and CDR2 FQNEAQ (reference sequence). The CDR3 has 15 amino acids. The CDR3 DNA is TGTGCCAGCAGCCCAAGGACTAGCGTCACCGGGGAGCTGTTTTTT. As protein: CASSPRTSVTGELFF.